The clone carrying this T cell receptor (beta chain) was counted only a few times. Its antigen is unidentified. A sample-barcoded 5' primer and a J-beta primer mix were used in a second PCR of roughly 6 to 11 cycles. Each cDNA molecule received a tag from a template-switch adaptor that had 12 random nucleotides. From each sample, at least 2.5 million paired-end reads containing CDR3 were obtained. TCRdb reprocessed the 5' RACE reads via MiXCR and lists one record per CDR3 protein. The sample records some 1.8 million distinct CDR3 sequences, about two fifths being singletons. These data are taken from a study of blood T cells in healthy people across ages. The study, taken as a whole, reports: Getting older went along with TCR beta diversity per million T cells dropping roughly linearly.

With 7 bases removed from V and 4 bases from J, the gap between germline ends came to 19 bases. The CDR3 length is 15 residues. The chain employs TRBV12-3 or TRBV12-4 and TRBJ1-2; D not certain. The receptor was derived from a human donor in good health. The source material was blood. The CDR3 bases are TGTGCCAGCACCCCAGCGGGCCTCTTAGGCTATGGCTACACCTTC. As protein: CASTPAGLLGYGYTF.